This T cell receptor (beta chain) stems from a study of T cell clonotyping in hematopoietic cell transplantation. The study, taken as a whole, reports: Recipient TCR diversity dropped after transplant; expanded clonotypes rose from day 30 to 180.

Comments on this clone: Its cognate antigen is unknown. The junction and the germline gene differ at one end; a read error may be behind it.

The CDR3 sequence is 14 residues long. The germline gives CDR1 SSHAT, CDR2 FNYEAQ (reference sequence). Profiled with immunoSEQ multiplex PCR; TCRdb holds only in-frame clones, not every one. The sample lists tens of thousands of clones, around 95% occurring once. The TCR was taken from a man aged 25 to 40 in good health. Some clones in this sample may be carry-over from other donors' samples. V is TRBV7-7 and J is TRBJ2-2; D is ambiguous. Source material: peripheral blood mononuclear cells. CDR3 nucleotides: TGTGCTAGCAGCTTGGCCCTGAACACCGGGGAGCTGTTTTTT. Its translation is CASSLALNTGELFF. Variable domain in full (rest from reference TRBV7-7 and TRBJ2-2): GAGVSQSPRYKVTKRGQDVTLRCDPISSHATLYWYQQALGQGPEFLTYFNYEAQPDKSGLPSDRFSAERPEGSISTLTIQRTEQRDSAMYRCASSLALNTGELFFGEGSRLTVL.